What follows is one T cell receptor beta chain and its context. In this sample, this clonotype turned up many times. Its recognized antigen is unknown. Per-nucleotide qualities are absent, and no much larger clonotype sits a single base away. The method behind the library was 5' RACE. Instrument used: NextSeq 500. In the TCR library protocol, a unique molecular identifier was attached to each TCR cDNA molecule so that PCR and sequencing errors could be corrected. Turning to the authors' computational methods: Decombinator tools were used for TCR identification, UMI-based error correction and CDR3 extraction. Expanded TCRs were defined as those above a frequency of 2 per 1,000, corresponding to the top 1% of the tumor frequency distribution. Rényi diversity was computed with the R vegan package after subsampling each repertoire 100 times to 5,000 TCRs. CDR3 similarity networks were built from amino acid triplet string-kernel similarity, with CDR3s being connected when pairwise similarity was above 0.82. The public reads were quality trimmed at Q25 with fastp and then assembled into clones with MiXCR by TCRdb, keeping productive beta chains. CDR3 protein sequences are deduplicated, and each keeps its most common genes and DNA. TCRdb's processing, not the authors', yielded these V and J calls. A total of fewer than 50,000 distinct CDR3 sequences appear in this sample, roughly a tenth of them only once. The ten largest clones represent 15% to 20% of the sample.

The data were taken from a study of spatial heterogeneity in lung cancer (dated by TCRdb to the late 2010s). For context, the study as a whole: Samples were obtained from approximately 76 patients with early-stage, untreated non-small cell lung cancer from the lung TRACERx cohort. In the raw uncorrected reads, each unique combination of TCR and UMI appeared more than ten times on average. Both alpha and beta chains were TCR-sequenced in samples taken at surgery, namely 220 tumor regions, more than 62 matched nontumor lung samples and about 52 PBMC samples. Follow-up PBMC samples were sequenced whenever the samples were available, and the median time to follow-up was about 25 months after resection. The study linked features of the TCR repertoire to counts of nonsynonymous mutations, which were determined by whole-exome sequencing of tumor tissue. More beta-chain than alpha-chain transcripts were consistently detected, likely reflecting higher beta-chain transcript abundance. The study quantitatively compared TCR alpha and beta repertoires across multiple tumor regions, matched nontumor lung and blood in non-small cell lung cancer. What the authors observed across the whole study: Comparisons of baseline and follow-up blood repertoires included only 14 patients. Additional single-cell paired TCR alpha and beta sequencing was considered necessary to confirm, at a functional level, the hypothesis that regional TCRs recognize regional mutations. Ubiquitous expanded tumor TCRs were detected in blood more often at tumor resection than at routine follow-up.

This specimen's time point label, interpreted: blood at routine non-recurrence follow-up after resection. TCR sequencing used whole RNA extracted from tumor and nontumor lung tissue, or from cryopreserved PBMC samples, without cell sorting. Only patients for whom sufficient RNA was available from at least two tumor regions were selected for TCR sequencing. CDR1 is given as SGHTA and CDR2 as FQGNSA, both from the germline V gene. The CDR3 runs 14 residues from the cysteine to the phenylalanine. The DNA shown is the 42-base CDR3, in frame from base 1. Trimming takes 5 bases from V and 2 bases from J, and the germline ends sit 10 bases apart.

Sequenced material: PBMCs, taken at follow-up. Recombination connected TRBV7-2 to TRBJ1-5, with the identity of the D gene unclear. This TCR was recovered from a female donor with early-stage non-small cell lung cancer. In nucleotide form, the sequence is TGTGCCAGCAGCCAAAGACGTGGCAATCAGCCCCAGCATTTT. The resulting protein is CASSQRRGNQPQHF.